The rows below give T cell receptor beta chains drawn from one sample of a study of blood T cell repertoires in COVID-19. Measured with immunoSEQ multiplex PCR; TCRdb has only the in-frame clones, and not every one. Among approximately 90,000 clones listed, around 80% were seen once. The sample taken for sequencing was peripheral blood. The receptor source for this set is a human donor in a cohort sampled during active COVID-19. CDR3s include the opening cysteine and the closing phenylalanine or tryptophan.

V gene	J gene	CDR3 protein
TRBV10-3	TRBJ2-7	CAISVRGTGTVPTEQYF
TRBV4-2	TRBJ2-2	CASSLPGQGAGELFF
TRBV10-2	TRBJ2-7	CASRTTYEQYF
TRBV11-2	TRBJ1-1	CASSLPRTGGTEAFF
TRBV7-9	TRBJ2-3	CASSPSSDTQYF
TRBV19	TRBJ2-7	CASSNRLTYEQYF
TRBV7-7	TRBJ2-3	CASSPSGRGTDTQYF
TRBV7-2	TRBJ1-2	CASSLTTGNYGYTF
TRBV20-1	TRBJ1-4	CSGQGGEKLFF
TRBV11-2	TRBJ2-1	CASSFLRSRGRGGNEQFF
TRBV5-6	TRBJ2-3	CASSLVGTSGSTDTQYF
TRBV6-5	TRBJ2-1	CASSPNSYTYNEQFF
TRBV28	TRBJ2-7	CASSLVQYEQYF
TRBV11-3	TRBJ2-2	CASSPDGRYTGELFF
TRBV6-2/TRBV6-3	TRBJ1-1	CASSYPRRGMNTEAFF
TRBV20-1	TRBJ2-7	CSASFGSLGEQYF
TRBV30	TRBJ1-6	CAWSVLDRGSPLHF
TRBV25-1	TRBJ2-3	CASSESSGRVSDTQYF
TRBV24-1	TRBJ2-7	CATSPTGAQGEQYF
TRBV24-1	TRBJ2-1	CATSSRDIYNEQFF
TRBV11-3	TRBJ2-7	CASSPRTAEVNEQYF
TRBV2	TRBJ1-2	CASSEALSEGAKNGYTF
TRBV6-2/TRBV6-3	TRBJ2-1	CASSYSSGRLANEQFF
TRBV19	TRBJ2-5	CASSMSGLPSETQYF
TRBV2	TRBJ1-2	CASSEEAGLGYTF
TRBV11-2	TRBJ2-6	CASNKNWGGVLTF
TRBV4-1	TRBJ1-2	CASSGGQGRLYTF
TRBV29-1	TRBJ1-2	CSVDQGSYGYTF
TRBV9	TRBJ2-3	CASSGSAGAFPSTDTQYF
TRBV20-1	TRBJ1-5	CSASLTGVNQPQHF
TRBV21-1	TRBJ2-7	CAKKDRRSSYEQYF
TRBV7-2	TRBJ1-4	CASSLGQGWYDEKLFF
TRBV5-1	TRBJ1-4	CASSGQGVGEKLFF
TRBV14	TRBJ2-1	CASSPLGGSHEQFF
TRBV29-1	TRBJ2-7	CSVEDFVSSSYEQYF
TRBV7-9	TRBJ2-2	CASSPSGLVGTGELFF
TRBV28	TRBJ2-7	CASRTGGPQYEQYF
TRBV5-4	TRBJ2-7	CASSFRGALEQYF
TRBV5-1	TRBJ2-5	CASSSTGDETQYF
TRBV5-1	TRBJ1-6	CASSFRTRNNSPLHF
TRBV25-1	TRBJ2-7	CASSGPDRAYEQYF
TRBV18	TRBJ2-7	CASSPVRTSGIYYEQYF
TRBV9	TRBJ1-2	CASSVVDRGGYTF
TRBV2	TRBJ2-7	CASSEPPTPSYEQYF
TRBV19	TRBJ1-2	CASSTTGTYGYTF
TRBV7-2	TRBJ1-2	CASSSPGTLYGYTF
TRBV5-1	TRBJ1-4	CASSTGHVTTNEKLFF
TRBV28	TRBJ2-7	CASALPTPSGRPYEQYF